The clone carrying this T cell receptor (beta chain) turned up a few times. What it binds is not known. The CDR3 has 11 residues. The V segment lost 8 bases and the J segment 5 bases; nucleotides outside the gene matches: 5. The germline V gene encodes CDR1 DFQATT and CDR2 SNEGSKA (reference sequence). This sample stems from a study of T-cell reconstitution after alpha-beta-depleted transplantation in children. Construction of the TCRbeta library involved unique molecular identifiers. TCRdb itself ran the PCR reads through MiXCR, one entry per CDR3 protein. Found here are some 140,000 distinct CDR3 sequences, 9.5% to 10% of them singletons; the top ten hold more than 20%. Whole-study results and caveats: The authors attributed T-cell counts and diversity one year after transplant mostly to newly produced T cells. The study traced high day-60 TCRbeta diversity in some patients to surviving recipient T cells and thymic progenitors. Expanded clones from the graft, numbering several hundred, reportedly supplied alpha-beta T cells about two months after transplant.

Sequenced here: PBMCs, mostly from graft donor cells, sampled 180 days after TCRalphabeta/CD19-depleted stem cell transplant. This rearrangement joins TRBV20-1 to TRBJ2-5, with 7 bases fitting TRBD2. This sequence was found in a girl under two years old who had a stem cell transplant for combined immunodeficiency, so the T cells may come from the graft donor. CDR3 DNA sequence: TGCAGTAGCGGGAATAGGGAGACCCAGTACTTC. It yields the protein CSSGNRETQYF.